A selection of T cell receptor beta chains follows, all from one sample in a study of OX40 agonist ivuxolimab in advanced cancers. Clones were read by immunoSEQ multiplex PCR, and TCRdb kept only the in-frame ones, dropping some. The sample lists around 76,000 clones, about 89% occurring once. The material was CD4+ or CD8+ T cells sorted from blood, obtained in a trial of the OX40 agonist ivuxolimab. These receptor sequences come from an adult with an advanced solid tumor such as melanoma, head and neck, liver or kidney cancer. Both conserved end residues are part of each CDR3. Fields, in order: J gene, V gene, D gene, CDR3 DNA, CDR3 protein. The D gene is left open where the match is weak.

J gene: TRBJ2-2
V gene: TRBV19
D gene: -
CDR3 DNA: TGTGCCAGTAGTCAGAACGGTGGAATCGGGGAGCTGTTTTTT
CDR3 protein: CASSQNGGIGELFF

J gene: TRBJ1-2
V gene: TRBV28
D gene: TRBD1
CDR3 DNA: TGTGCCGGGGGACAGGCGCGAAACTATGGCTACACCTTC
CDR3 protein: CAGGQARNYGYTF

J gene: TRBJ1-4
V gene: TRBV5-1
D gene: -
CDR3 DNA: TGCGCCAGCAGCACACAACGGGGCTCAGGTGAAAAACTGTTTTTT
CDR3 protein: CASSTQRGSGEKLFF

J gene: TRBJ1-1
V gene: TRBV7-6
D gene: -
CDR3 DNA: TGTGCCAGCAGCTTGGGATGGAACACTGAAGCTTTCTTT
CDR3 protein: CASSLGWNTEAFF

J gene: TRBJ2-3
V gene: TRBV7-8
D gene: -
CDR3 DNA: TGTGCCAGCAGCTTTGACGCGGGCGATACGCAGTATTTT
CDR3 protein: CASSFDAGDTQYF

J gene: TRBJ2-1
V gene: TRBV25-1
D gene: -
CDR3 DNA: TGTGCCAGCAGTGAATTGGGGGGCCCCTACAATGAGCAGTTCTTC
CDR3 protein: CASSELGGPYNEQFF

J gene: TRBJ1-1
V gene: TRBV10-3
D gene: -
CDR3 DNA: TGTGCCATCAGGATTACAGGTGATATGAACACTGAAGCTTTCTTT
CDR3 protein: CAIRITGDMNTEAFF

J gene: TRBJ1-6
V gene: TRBV6-5
D gene: -
CDR3 DNA: TGTGCCAGCAGTTACTCCGCCTTATCAGATAATTCACCCCTCCACTTT
CDR3 protein: CASSYSALSDNSPLHF

J gene: TRBJ2-3
V gene: TRBV30
D gene: TRBD1
CDR3 DNA: TGTGCCTGGAGCGGACAGGGGATTGGCACAGATACGCAGTATTTT
CDR3 protein: CAWSGQGIGTDTQYF

J gene: TRBJ2-3
V gene: TRBV5-8
D gene: TRBD2
CDR3 DNA: TGTGCCAGCAGCCGGTTACGAAGCGGGGCTAGCACAGATACGCAGTATTTT
CDR3 protein: CASSRLRSGASTDTQYF